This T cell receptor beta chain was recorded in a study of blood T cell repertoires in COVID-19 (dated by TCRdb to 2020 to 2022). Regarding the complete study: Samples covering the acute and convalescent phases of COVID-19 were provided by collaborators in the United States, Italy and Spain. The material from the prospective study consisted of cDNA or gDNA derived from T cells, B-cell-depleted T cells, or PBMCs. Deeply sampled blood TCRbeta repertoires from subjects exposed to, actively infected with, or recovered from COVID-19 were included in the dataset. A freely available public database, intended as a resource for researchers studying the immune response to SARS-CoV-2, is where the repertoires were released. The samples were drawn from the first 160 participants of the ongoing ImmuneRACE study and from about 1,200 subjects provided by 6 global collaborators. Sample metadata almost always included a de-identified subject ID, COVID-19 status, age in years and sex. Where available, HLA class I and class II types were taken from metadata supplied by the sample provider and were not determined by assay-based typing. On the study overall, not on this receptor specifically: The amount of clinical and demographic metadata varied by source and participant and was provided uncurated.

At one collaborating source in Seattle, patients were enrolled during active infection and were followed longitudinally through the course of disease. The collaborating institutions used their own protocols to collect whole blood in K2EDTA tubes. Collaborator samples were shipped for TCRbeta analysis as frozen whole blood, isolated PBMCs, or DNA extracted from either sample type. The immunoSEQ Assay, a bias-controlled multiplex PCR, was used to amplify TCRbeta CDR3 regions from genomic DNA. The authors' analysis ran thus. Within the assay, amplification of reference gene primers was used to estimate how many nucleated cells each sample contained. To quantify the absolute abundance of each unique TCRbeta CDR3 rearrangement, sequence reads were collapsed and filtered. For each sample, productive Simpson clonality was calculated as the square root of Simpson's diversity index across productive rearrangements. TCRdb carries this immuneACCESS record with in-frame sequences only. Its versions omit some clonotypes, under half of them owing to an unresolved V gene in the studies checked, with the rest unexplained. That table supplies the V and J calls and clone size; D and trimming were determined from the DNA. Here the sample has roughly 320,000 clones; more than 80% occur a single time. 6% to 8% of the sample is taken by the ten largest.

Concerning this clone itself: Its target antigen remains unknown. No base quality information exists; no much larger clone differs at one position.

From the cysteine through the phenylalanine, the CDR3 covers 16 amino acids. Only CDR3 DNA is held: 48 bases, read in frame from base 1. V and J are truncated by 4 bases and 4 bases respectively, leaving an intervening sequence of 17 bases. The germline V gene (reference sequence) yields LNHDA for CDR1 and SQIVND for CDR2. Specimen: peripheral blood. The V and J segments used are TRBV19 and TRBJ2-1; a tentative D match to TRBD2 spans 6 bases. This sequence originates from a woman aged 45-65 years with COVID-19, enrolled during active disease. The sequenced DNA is TGTGCCAGTAGTACACTATCCGGCGGGGATTACAATGAGCAGTTCTTC. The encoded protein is CASSTLSGGDYNEQFF.